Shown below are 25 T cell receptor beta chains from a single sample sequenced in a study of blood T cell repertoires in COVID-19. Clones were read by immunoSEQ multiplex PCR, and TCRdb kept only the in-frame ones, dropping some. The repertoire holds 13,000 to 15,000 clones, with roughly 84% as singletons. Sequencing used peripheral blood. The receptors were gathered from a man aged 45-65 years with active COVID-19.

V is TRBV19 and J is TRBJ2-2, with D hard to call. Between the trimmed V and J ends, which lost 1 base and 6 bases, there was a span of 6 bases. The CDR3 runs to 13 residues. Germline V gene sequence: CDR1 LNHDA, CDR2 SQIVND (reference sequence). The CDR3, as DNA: TGTGCCAGTAGTATAGGGAGCCCCGGGGAGCTGTTTTTT. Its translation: CASSIGSPGELFF.

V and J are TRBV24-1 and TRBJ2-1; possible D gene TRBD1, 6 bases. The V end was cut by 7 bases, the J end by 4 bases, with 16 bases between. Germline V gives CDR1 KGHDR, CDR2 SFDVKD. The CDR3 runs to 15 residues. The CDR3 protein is CATSDRYEPYNEQFF. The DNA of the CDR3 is TGTGCCACCAGCGACAGGTACGAACCTTACAATGAGCAGTTCTTC.

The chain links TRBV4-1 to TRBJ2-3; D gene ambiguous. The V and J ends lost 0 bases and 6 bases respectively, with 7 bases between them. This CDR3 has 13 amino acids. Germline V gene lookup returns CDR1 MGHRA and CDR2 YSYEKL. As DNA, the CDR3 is TGCGCCAGCAGCCAAGATCCCAGGGATACGCAGTATTTT. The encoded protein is CASSQDPRDTQYF.

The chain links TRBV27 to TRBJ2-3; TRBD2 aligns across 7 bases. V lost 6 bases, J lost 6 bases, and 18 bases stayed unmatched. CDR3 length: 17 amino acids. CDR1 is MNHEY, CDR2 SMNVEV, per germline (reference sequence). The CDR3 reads CASSEGGVAGPWDTQYF. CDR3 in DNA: TGTGCCAGCAGCGAGGGCGGGGTAGCGGGCCCGTGGGATACGCAGTATTTT.

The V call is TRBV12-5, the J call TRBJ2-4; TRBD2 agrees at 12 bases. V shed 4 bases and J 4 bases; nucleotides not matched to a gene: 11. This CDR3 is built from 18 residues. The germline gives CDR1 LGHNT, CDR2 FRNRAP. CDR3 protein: CASGYGNLGLAGKNIQYF. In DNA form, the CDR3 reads TGTGCTAGTGGTTACGGGAACTTAGGACTAGCGGGAAAAAACATTCAGTACTTC.

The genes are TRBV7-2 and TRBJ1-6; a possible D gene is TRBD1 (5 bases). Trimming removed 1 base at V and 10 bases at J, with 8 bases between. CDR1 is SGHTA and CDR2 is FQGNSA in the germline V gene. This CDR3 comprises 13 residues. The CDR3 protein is CASSLGGLSPLHF. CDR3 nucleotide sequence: TGTGCCAGCAGCTTAGGGGGACTCTCACCCCTCCACTTT.

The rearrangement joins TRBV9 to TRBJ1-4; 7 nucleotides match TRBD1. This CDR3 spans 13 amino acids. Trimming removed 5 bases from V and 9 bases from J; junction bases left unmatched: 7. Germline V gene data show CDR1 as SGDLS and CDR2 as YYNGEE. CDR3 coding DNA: TGTGCCAGCAGTGGATCGGACAGGCAAAAACTGTTTTTT. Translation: CASSGSDRQKLFF.

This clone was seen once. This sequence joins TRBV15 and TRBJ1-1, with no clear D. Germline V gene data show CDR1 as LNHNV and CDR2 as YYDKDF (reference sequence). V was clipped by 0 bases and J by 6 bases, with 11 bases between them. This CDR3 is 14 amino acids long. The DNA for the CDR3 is TGTGCCACCAGCAGAGAAGGTGCGGGTCCTGAAGCTTTCTTT. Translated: CATSREGAGPEAFF. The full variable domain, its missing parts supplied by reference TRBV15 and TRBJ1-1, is DAMVIQNPRYQVTQFGKPVTLSCSQTLNHNVMYWYQQKSSQAPKLLFHYYDKDFNNEADTPDNFQSRRPNTSFCFLDIRSPGLGDTAMYLCATSREGAGPEAFFGQGTRLTVV.

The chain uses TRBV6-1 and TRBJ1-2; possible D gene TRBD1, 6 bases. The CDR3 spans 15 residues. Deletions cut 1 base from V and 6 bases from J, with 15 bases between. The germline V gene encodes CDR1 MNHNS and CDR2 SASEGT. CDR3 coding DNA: TGTGCCAGCAGTGAAGGGCAGGGGCGTGCTAATGGCTACACCTTC. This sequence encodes CASSEGQGRANGYTF.

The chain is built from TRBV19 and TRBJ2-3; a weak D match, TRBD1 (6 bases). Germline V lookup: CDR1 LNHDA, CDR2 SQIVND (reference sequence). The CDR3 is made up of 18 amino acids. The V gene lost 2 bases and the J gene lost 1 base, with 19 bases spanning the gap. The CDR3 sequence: CASSIIIGSDSGTDTQYF. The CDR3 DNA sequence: TGTGCCAGTAGTATAATCATTGGCTCGGACAGTGGCACAGATACGCAGTATTTT.

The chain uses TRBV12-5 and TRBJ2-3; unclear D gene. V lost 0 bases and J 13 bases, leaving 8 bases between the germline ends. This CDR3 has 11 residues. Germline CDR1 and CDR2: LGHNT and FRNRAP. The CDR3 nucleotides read TGTGCTAGTGGTTTGGTAAGCCTGGAGTATTTT. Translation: CASGLVSLEYF.

The CDR3: CASSQPGTGAHNSPLHF. CDR3 bases: TGTGCCAGCAGCCAACCCGGGACAGGGGCCCATAATTCACCCCTCCACTTT. The chain links TRBV3-1 (or the pseudogene TRBV3-2) to TRBJ1-6, with 10 positions matching TRBD1. Trimming at V came to 2 bases and at J to 5 bases, leaving 6 bases not matched to a gene. CDR1 LGHDT and CDR2 YNNKEL come from the germline V gene (reference sequence). The CDR3 runs to 17 residues.

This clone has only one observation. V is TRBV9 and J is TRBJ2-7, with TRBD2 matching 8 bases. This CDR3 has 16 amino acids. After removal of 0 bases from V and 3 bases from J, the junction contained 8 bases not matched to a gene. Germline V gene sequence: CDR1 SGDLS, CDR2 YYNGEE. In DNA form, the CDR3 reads TGTGCCAGCAGCGTAGACGGCGGGGGGATCGGCTACGAGCAGTACTTC. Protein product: CASSVDGGGIGYEQYF.

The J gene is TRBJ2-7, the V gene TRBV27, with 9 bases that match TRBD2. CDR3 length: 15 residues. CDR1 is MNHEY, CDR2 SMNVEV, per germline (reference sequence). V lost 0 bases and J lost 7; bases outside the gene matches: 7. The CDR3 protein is CASSLSGTSWREQYF. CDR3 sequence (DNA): TGTGCCAGCAGTTTATCGGGGACTAGCTGGCGGGAGCAGTACTTC.

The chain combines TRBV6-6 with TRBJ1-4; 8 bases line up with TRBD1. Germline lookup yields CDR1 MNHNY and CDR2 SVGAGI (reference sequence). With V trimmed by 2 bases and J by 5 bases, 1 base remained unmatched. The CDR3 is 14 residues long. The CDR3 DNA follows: TGTGCCAGCAGTTACGACAGGGGCAATGAAAAACTGTTTTTT. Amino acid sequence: CASSYDRGNEKLFF.

CDR3 in DNA: TGTGCCAGTAGACGGGGCACAGATACGCAGTATTTT. It codes for CASRRGTDTQYF. The chain has TRBV19 and TRBJ2-3; no reliable D call. V gave up 6 bases and J gave up 1 base, with 5 bases separating them. Germline V gene lookup returns CDR1 LNHDA and CDR2 SQIVND (reference sequence). This CDR3 is built from 12 residues.

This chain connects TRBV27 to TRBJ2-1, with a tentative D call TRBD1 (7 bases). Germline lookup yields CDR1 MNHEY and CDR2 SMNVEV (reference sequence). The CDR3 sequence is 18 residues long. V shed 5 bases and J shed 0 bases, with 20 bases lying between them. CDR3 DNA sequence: TGTGCCAGCAGTAGACAGGGAGGAGGACTGAGCTCCTACAATGAGCAGTTCTTC. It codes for CASSRQGGGLSSYNEQFF.

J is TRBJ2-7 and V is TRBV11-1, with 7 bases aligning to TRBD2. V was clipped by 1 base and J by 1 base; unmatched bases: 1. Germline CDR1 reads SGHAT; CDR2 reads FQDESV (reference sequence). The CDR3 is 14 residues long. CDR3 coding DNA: TGTGCCAGCAGCTTAGGGACTAGATCCTACGAGCAGTACTTC. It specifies CASSLGTRSYEQYF.

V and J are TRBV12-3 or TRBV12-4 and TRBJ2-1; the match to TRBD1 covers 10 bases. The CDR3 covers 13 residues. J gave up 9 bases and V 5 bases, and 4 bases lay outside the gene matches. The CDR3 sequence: CASSPGTGVEQFF. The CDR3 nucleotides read TGTGCCAGCAGTCCGGGGACAGGGGTTGAGCAGTTCTTC.

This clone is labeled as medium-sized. The CDR3 protein is CASSEAVGTSGIKGYF. CDR3 coding DNA: TGCGCCAGCAGTGAGGCTGTAGGTACTAGCGGGATCAAAGGGTACTTC. The V and J genes are TRBV10-2 and TRBJ2-7; 10 nucleotides line up with TRBD2. Looked up from germline, CDR1 is WSHSY and CDR2 is SAAADI. J lost 12 bases, V lost 2 bases, and 16 bases had no gene match. The length of the CDR3 is 16 residues.

The CDR3 protein is CASSLFTGAGGEQFF. CDR3 nucleotide sequence: TGCGCCAGCAGCTTGTTTACAGGGGCCGGGGGTGAGCAGTTCTTC. The V gene is TRBV5-1, the J gene TRBJ2-1; a possible D gene is TRBD1 (7 bases). V lost 1 base and J lost 9, with 17 bases in between. CDR3 length: 15 amino acids. Germline CDR1 and CDR2: SGHRS and YFSETQ.

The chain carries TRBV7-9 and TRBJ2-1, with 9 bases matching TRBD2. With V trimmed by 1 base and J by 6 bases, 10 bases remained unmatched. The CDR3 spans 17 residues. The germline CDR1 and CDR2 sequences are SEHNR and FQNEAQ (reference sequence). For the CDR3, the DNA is TGTGCCAGCAGCTTAGGAGGGTTAGCGGGAGCTTCCAATGAGCAGTTCTTC. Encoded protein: CASSLGGLAGASNEQFF.

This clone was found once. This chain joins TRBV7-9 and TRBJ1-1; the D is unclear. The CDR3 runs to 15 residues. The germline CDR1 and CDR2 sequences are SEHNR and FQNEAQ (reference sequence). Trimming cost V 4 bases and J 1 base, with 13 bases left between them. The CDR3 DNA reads TGTGCCAGCAGCTCCTCTAGGTTGGGGAACACTGAAGCTTTCTTT. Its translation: CASSSSRLGNTEAFF.

CDR3 DNA: TGTGCCAGCAGTTCGCTAGCATCATACGAGCAGTACTTC. This codes for CASSSLASYEQYF. The rearrangement joins TRBV27 to TRBJ2-7, with D perhaps TRBD2 (5 bases). CDR3 length equals 13 residues. Germline V gene data show CDR1 as MNHEY and CDR2 as SMNVEV (reference sequence). V was clipped by 4 bases and J by 4 bases, with 11 bases between them.

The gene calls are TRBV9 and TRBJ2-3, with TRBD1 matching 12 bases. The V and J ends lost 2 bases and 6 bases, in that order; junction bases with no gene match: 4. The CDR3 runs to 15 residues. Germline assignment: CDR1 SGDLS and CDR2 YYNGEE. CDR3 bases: TGTGCCAGCAGCGTGGGACAGGGGGCGAAGGATACGCAGTATTTT. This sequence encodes CASSVGQGAKDTQYF. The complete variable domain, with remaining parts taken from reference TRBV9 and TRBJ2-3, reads DSGVTQTPKHLITATGQRVTLRCSPRSGDLSVYWYQQSLDQGLQFLIQYYNGEERAKGNILERFSAQQFPDLHSELNLSSLELGDSALYFCASSVGQGAKDTQYFGPGTRLTVL.